Below are 2 T cell receptor beta chains sequenced from a single sample in a study of cytomegalovirus exposure and HLA in healthy donors. Amplification used 60 Vbeta primers and 13 Jbeta primers. Generated by immunoSEQ multiplex PCR, the TCRdb table keeps only in-frame clones and is missing some. The sample contains 200,000 to 250,000 clones, around 80% of which appear only once. Input material: PBMCs. All receptors come from a woman in her sixties in good health and CMV-seropositive.

The gene calls are TRBV19 and TRBJ2-7, with 7 bases identical to TRBD1. Germline-derived CDR1 and CDR2 are LNHDA and SQIVND (reference sequence). V gave up 5 bases and J gave up 1 base; unmatched junction bases: 8. The CDR3 sequence is 15 residues long. CDR3 in DNA: TGTGCCAGTAGTTCCTACGGGACAGCATCCTACGAGCAGTACTTC. Its protein product is CASSSYGTASYEQYF. The full variable domain, with the rest looked up from reference TRBV19 and TRBJ2-7, is DGGITQSPKYLFRKEGQNVTLSCEQNLNHDAMYWYRQDPGQGLRLIYYSQIVNDFQKGDIAEGYSVSREKKESFPLTVTSAQKNPTAFYLCASSSYGTASYEQYFGPGTRLTVT.

J is TRBJ1-4 and V is TRBV18; TRBD1 might be the D (5 bases). Germline V gene lookup returns CDR1 KGHSH and CDR2 LQKENI. V gave up 3 bases and J gave up 8 bases, with 10 bases separating them. The CDR3 is 13 amino acids. CDR3 sequence: CASSPQGSEKLFF. DNA for the CDR3: TGTGCCAGCTCACCGCAGGGAAGCGAAAAACTGTTTTTT.